This entry concerns a single T cell receptor (beta chain). Individuals drawn from under 30 US areas were about 18 to 90 years old. Participants classified as exposed had met a COVID-19 case within 2 weeks before study entry. The sample is drawn from a study of blood T cell repertoires in COVID-19. Looking at the study overall: Material from acute and convalescent COVID-19 was sourced from the United States, Italy and Spain. PBMCs, B-cell-depleted T cells, or T cells were the source of the cDNA or gDNA that made up the material.

Clones were sequenced by immunoSEQ multiplex PCR, and TCRdb holds only the in-frame ones, with some missing. The profile covers a few hundred thousand clones, with roughly 89% appearing a single time and around 16% taken by the ten largest. Germline CDR1 and CDR2: SEHNR and FQNEAQ (reference sequence). V trimming: 1 base; J trimming: 5 bases; junction bases outside the gene matches: 6. This CDR3 has 16 residues. This TCR came from a man aged 30 to 39 who had been exposed to COVID-19. The chain couples TRBV7-9 to TRBJ2-3; TRBD1 agrees at 10 bases. What was sequenced was PBMCs or T cells enriched from blood (not recorded which). The CDR3 loop reads CASSLVRQGAKDTQYF. The CDR3 DNA follows: TGTGCCAGCAGCTTAGTTCGACAGGGGGCGAAAGATACGCAGTATTTT.